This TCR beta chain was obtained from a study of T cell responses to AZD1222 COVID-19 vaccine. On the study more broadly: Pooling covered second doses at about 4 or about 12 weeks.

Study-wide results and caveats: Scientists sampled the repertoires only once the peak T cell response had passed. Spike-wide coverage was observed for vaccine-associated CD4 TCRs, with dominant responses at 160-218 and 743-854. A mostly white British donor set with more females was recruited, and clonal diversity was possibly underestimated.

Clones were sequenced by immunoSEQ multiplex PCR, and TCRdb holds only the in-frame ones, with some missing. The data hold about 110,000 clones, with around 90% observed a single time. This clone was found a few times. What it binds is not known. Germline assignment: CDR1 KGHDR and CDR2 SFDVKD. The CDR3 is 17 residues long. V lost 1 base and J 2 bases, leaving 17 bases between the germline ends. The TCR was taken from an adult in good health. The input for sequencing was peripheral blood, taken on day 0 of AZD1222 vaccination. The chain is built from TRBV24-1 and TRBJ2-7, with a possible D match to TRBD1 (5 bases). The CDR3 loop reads CATSDLWAKGAAYEQYF. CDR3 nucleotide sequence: TGTGCCACCAGTGATTTATGGGCCAAAGGGGCCGCCTACGAGCAGTACTTC.